This T cell receptor beta chain was captured by sequencing in a study of blood T cell repertoires in COVID-19. Looking at the study overall: Researchers got acute and convalescent COVID-19 samples from the United States, Italy and Spain.

Trimming pared 5 bases from V and 0 bases from J, leaving 12 bases between. CDR1 is SNHLY, CDR2 FYNNEI, per germline. The CDR3 has 15 amino acids. How the authors handled the data: Estimated nucleated cell counts came from reference gene primer amplification. TCRdb's table, derived via immunoSEQ multiplex PCR, lists solely in-frame clones and lacks some. V, J and clone size were drawn from that table, and D and trimming were deduced from the DNA. The data hold roughly 250,000 clones, with about 87% observed a single time. This sequence joins TRBV2 and TRBJ2-3; a possible D gene is TRBD1 (6 bases). Material for sequencing was peripheral blood. This clonotype was obtained from a human donor in a cohort sampled during active COVID-19. The DNA for the CDR3 is TGTGCCAGCAGTCCCGGGACATTGAGCACAGATACGCAGTATTTT. Its translation: CASSPGTLSTDTQYF.